These T cell receptor beta chains were read from a single sample in a study of blood T cell repertoires in COVID-19. Measured with immunoSEQ multiplex PCR; TCRdb has only the in-frame clones, and not every one. Of 90,000 to 150,000 clones listed, roughly 87% are singletons. Sequenced material: peripheral blood. These receptors originate from a man aged 80 or over with acute or convalescent COVID-19. Both conserved end residues are part of each CDR3. A D gene is named only where the DNA matches it firmly. Not every row has a clone size; where given, it reads once, few, many or a size class.

D gene: NA; J gene: TRBJ1-2; V gene: TRBV7-2; clone size: NA; CDR3 protein: CASSLGAGDLPYGYTF; CDR3 DNA: TGTGCCAGCAGCTTAGGGGCAGGGGACCTTCCCTATGGCTACACCTTC
D gene: NA; J gene: TRBJ1-2; V gene: TRBV11-2; clone size: once; CDR3 protein: CASSLVVQWNYGYTF; CDR3 DNA: TGTGCCAGCAGCTTAGTGGTGCAGTGGAACTATGGCTACACCTTC
D gene: TRBD1; J gene: TRBJ2-7; V gene: TRBV7-9; clone size: NA; CDR3 protein: CASSIQGQSSYEQYF; CDR3 DNA: TGTGCCAGCAGCATACAGGGACAGAGCTCCTACGAGCAGTACTTC
D gene: NA; J gene: TRBJ2-1; V gene: TRBV5-8; clone size: NA; CDR3 protein: CASSLAVGGHNEQFF; CDR3 DNA: TGTGCCAGCAGCTTGGCCGTGGGGGGACACAATGAGCAGTTCTTC
D gene: TRBD1; J gene: TRBJ1-2; V gene: TRBV2; clone size: NA; CDR3 protein: CASRGGQGGGYTF; CDR3 DNA: TGTGCCAGCAGGGGGGGACAGGGAGGTGGCTACACCTTC
D gene: NA; J gene: TRBJ2-5; V gene: TRBV10-2; clone size: NA; CDR3 protein: CASSRTQETQYF; CDR3 DNA: TGCGCCAGCAGTCGGACACAAGAGACCCAGTACTTC
D gene: NA; J gene: TRBJ2-7; V gene: TRBV6-2/TRBV6-3; clone size: NA; CDR3 protein: CASSYSTGLAFSYEQYF; CDR3 DNA: TGTGCCAGCAGTTACTCGACCGGGCTAGCTTTCTCCTACGAGCAGTACTTC
D gene: NA; J gene: TRBJ1-1; V gene: TRBV9; clone size: NA; CDR3 protein: CASSVGEGLNTEAFF; CDR3 DNA: TGTGCCAGCAGCGTAGGGGAGGGCCTGAACACTGAAGCTTTCTTT
D gene: TRBD1; J gene: TRBJ1-1; V gene: TRBV2; clone size: NA; CDR3 protein: CASTAGGNTEAFF; CDR3 DNA: TGTGCCAGCACGGCAGGGGGGAACACTGAAGCTTTCTTT
D gene: TRBD1; J gene: TRBJ1-3; V gene: TRBV7-3; clone size: NA; CDR3 protein: CASSLTWDRAFSGNTIYF; CDR3 DNA: TGTGCCAGCAGCTTAACGTGGGACAGGGCATTTTCTGGAAACACCATATATTTT
D gene: TRBD1; J gene: TRBJ1-5; V gene: TRBV28; clone size: NA; CDR3 protein: CASSGTGGAGRQPQHF; CDR3 DNA: TGTGCCAGCTCCGGGACAGGGGGCGCGGGAAGGCAGCCCCAGCATTTT
D gene: TRBD1; J gene: TRBJ2-7; V gene: TRBV5-6; clone size: few; CDR3 protein: CASSLGTGVSYEQYF; CDR3 DNA: TGTGCCAGCAGCTTAGGGACAGGCGTCTCCTACGAGCAGTACTTC
D gene: NA; J gene: TRBJ1-2; V gene: TRBV10-3; clone size: NA; CDR3 protein: CATGEGINYGYTF; CDR3 DNA: TGTGCCACCGGGGAAGGGATCAACTATGGCTACACCTTC
D gene: NA; J gene: TRBJ2-2; V gene: TRBV10-3; clone size: NA; CDR3 protein: CAIKISTGSGELFF; CDR3 DNA: TGTGCCATCAAAATATCAACAGGGTCCGGGGAGCTGTTTTTT
D gene: NA; J gene: TRBJ1-6; V gene: TRBV3-1/TRBV3-2; clone size: NA; CDR3 protein: CASTAGTYIRSPLHF; CDR3 DNA: TGTGCCAGCACCGCCGGGACTTATATCCGATCACCCCTCCACTTT
D gene: NA; J gene: TRBJ2-1; V gene: TRBV29-1; clone size: NA; CDR3 protein: CSVGGGKSNEQFF; CDR3 DNA: TGCAGCGTTGGGGGCGGGAAAAGCAATGAGCAGTTCTTC
D gene: TRBD1; J gene: TRBJ1-1; V gene: TRBV19; clone size: NA; CDR3 protein: CASSPRGQVMNTEAFF; CDR3 DNA: TGTGCCAGTAGTCCCAGAGGACAGGTCATGAACACTGAAGCTTTCTTT
D gene: TRBD1; J gene: TRBJ1-5; V gene: TRBV19; clone size: NA; CDR3 protein: CASSTRTGQGQPQHF; CDR3 DNA: TGTGCCAGTAGTACCCGGACAGGGCAGGGCCAGCCCCAGCATTTT
D gene: TRBD1; J gene: TRBJ1-1; V gene: TRBV18; clone size: NA; CDR3 protein: CASSGQGFTEAFF; CDR3 DNA: TGTGCCAGCTCAGGACAGGGGTTCACTGAAGCTTTCTTT
D gene: NA; J gene: TRBJ1-1; V gene: TRBV19; clone size: NA; CDR3 protein: CASSIIMSQGKKNTEAFF; CDR3 DNA: TGTGCCAGTAGTATAATAATGTCCCAGGGGAAAAAGAACACTGAAGCTTTCTTT
D gene: TRBD1; J gene: TRBJ1-3; V gene: TRBV9; clone size: NA; CDR3 protein: CASSPGTGGGYTIYF; CDR3 DNA: TGTGCCAGCAGCCCCGGGACAGGGGGCGGGTACACCATATATTTT
D gene: NA; J gene: TRBJ2-7; V gene: TRBV5-1; clone size: once; CDR3 protein: CASSPTGKEGEQYF; CDR3 DNA: TGCGCCAGCAGCCCGACAGGCAAAGAGGGGGAGCAGTACTTC
D gene: NA; J gene: TRBJ2-7; V gene: TRBV12-3/TRBV12-4; clone size: NA; CDR3 protein: CASSFEETYEQYF; CDR3 DNA: TGTGCCAGCAGTTTCGAGGAGACCTACGAGCAGTACTTC
D gene: TRBD2; J gene: TRBJ2-7; V gene: TRBV15; clone size: NA; CDR3 protein: CATSSSGSPFYEQYF; CDR3 DNA: TGTGCCACCAGTAGTAGCGGGAGCCCCTTCTACGAGCAGTACTTC
D gene: TRBD1; J gene: TRBJ2-1; V gene: TRBV10-3; clone size: NA; CDR3 protein: CAFNQGDRIGNEQFF; CDR3 DNA: TGTGCCTTCAATCAGGGGGACAGGATTGGGAATGAGCAGTTCTTC
D gene: NA; J gene: TRBJ2-5; V gene: TRBV7-8; clone size: NA; CDR3 protein: CASSFETQYF; CDR3 DNA: TGTGCCAGCTCTTTTGAGACCCAGTACTTC
D gene: TRBD1; J gene: TRBJ2-3; V gene: TRBV18; clone size: NA; CDR3 protein: CASSPLQGSPSTDTQYF; CDR3 DNA: TGTGCCAGCTCACCCCTACAGGGGTCCCCTAGCACAGATACGCAGTATTTT
D gene: TRBD2; J gene: TRBJ2-3; V gene: TRBV6-5; clone size: NA; CDR3 protein: CASSYSTGGVTDTQYF; CDR3 DNA: TGTGCCAGCAGTTACTCGACGGGGGGGGTCACAGATACGCAGTATTTT